In this sample, the clone carrying this T cell receptor (beta chain) turned up many times. This sample was included in a study of T-cell reconstitution after alpha-beta-depleted transplantation in children. V gave up 2 bases and J gave up 6 bases; unmatched junction bases: 6. The CDR3 length is 16 residues. CDR1 is ENHRY, CDR2 SYGVKD, per germline. During its preparation, the TCRbeta library received unique molecular identifiers. TCRdb passed the PCR reads through MiXCR, listing each CDR3 protein once. Among approximately 340,000 distinct CDR3 sequences listed, approximately 10% were seen once. The receptor was derived from a human donor who donated a stem cell graft to a child with acute lymphoblastic leukemia. V usage is TRBV10-3 and J usage is TRBJ2-3; 12 nucleotides align to TRBD2. The sample in question was PBMCs from the stem cell graft donor, obtained from the stem cell graft. CDR3 coding DNA: TGTGCCATCAGTGAGGGGACTAGCGGGCATTTGGATACGCAGTATTTT. Translation: CAISEGTSGHLDTQYF.